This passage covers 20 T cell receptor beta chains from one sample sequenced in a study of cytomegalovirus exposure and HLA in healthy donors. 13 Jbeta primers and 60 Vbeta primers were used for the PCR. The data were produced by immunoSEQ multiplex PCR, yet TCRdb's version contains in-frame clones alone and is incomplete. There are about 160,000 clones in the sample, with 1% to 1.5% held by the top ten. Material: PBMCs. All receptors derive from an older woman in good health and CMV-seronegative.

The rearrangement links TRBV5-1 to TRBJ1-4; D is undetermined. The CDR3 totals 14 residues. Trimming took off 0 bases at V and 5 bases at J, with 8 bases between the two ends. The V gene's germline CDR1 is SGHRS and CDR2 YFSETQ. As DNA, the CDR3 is TGCGCCAGCAGCTTGGCCGGGTTGAATGAAAAACTGTTTTTT. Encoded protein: CASSLAGLNEKLFF.

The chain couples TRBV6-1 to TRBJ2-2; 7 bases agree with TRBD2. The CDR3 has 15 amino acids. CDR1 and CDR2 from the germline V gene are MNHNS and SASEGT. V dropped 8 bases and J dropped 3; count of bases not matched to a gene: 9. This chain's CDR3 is CASGKGRADTGELFF. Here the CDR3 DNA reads TGTGCCAGCGGGAAGGGGAGGGCGGACACCGGGGAGCTGTTTTTT.

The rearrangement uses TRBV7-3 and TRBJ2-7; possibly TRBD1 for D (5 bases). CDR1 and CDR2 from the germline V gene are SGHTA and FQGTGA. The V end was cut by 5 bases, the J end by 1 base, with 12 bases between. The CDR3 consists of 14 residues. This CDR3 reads CASSPVSGSYEQYF. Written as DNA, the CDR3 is TGTGCCAGCAGCCCAGTTTCAGGGTCCTACGAGCAGTACTTC.

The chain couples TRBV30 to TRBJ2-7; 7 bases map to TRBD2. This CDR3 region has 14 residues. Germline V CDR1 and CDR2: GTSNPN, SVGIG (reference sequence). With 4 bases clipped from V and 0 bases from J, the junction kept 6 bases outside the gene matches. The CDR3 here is CAWTWAGDSYEQYF. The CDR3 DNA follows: TGTGCCTGGACCTGGGCGGGAGACTCCTACGAGCAGTACTTC.

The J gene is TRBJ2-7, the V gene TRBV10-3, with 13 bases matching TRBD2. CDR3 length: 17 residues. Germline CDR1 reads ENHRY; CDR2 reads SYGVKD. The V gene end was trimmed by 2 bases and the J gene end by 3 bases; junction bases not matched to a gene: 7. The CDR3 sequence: CAISEGLAGAAGYEQYF. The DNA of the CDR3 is TGTGCCATCAGTGAGGGACTAGCGGGGGCCGCGGGCTACGAGCAGTACTTC.

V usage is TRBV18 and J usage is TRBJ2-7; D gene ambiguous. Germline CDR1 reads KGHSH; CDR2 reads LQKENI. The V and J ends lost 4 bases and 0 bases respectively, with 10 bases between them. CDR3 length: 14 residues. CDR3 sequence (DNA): TGTGCCAGCTCACGAGGCGGAAGCTCCTACGAGCAGTACTTC. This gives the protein CASSRGGSSYEQYF.

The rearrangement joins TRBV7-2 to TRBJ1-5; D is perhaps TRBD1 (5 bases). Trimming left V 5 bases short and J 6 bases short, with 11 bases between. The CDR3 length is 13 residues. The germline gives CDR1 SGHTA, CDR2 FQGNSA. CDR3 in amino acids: CASSPVGGQPQHF. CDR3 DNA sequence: TGTGCCAGCAGCCCGGTGGGGGGTCAGCCCCAGCATTTT. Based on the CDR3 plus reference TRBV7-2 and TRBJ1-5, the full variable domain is GAGVSQSPSNKVTEKGKDVELRCDPISGHTALYWYRQSLGQGLEFLIYFQGNSAPDKSGLPSDRFSAERTGGSVSTLTIQRTQQEDSAVYLCASSPVGGQPQHFGDGTRLSIL.

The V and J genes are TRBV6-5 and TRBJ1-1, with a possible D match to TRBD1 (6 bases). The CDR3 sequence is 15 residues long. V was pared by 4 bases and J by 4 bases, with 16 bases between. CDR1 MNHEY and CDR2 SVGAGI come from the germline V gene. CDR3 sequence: CASSSPTGSGTEAFF. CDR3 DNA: TGTGCCAGCAGTTCCCCCACAGGGTCGGGCACTGAAGCTTTCTTT.

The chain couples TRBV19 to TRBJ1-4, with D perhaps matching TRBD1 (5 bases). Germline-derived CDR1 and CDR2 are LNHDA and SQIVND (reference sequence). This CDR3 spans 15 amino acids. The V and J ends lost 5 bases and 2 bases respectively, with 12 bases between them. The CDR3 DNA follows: TGTGCCAGTAGTCAGGGCACATCCACTAATGAAAAACTGTTTTTT. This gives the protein CASSQGTSTNEKLFF.

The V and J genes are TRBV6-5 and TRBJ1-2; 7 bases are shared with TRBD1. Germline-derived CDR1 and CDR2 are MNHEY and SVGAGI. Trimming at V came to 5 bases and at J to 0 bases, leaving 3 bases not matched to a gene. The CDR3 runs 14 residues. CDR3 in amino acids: CASSGGTANYGYTF. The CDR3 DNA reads TGTGCCAGCAGTGGGGGGACAGCTAACTATGGCTACACCTTC.

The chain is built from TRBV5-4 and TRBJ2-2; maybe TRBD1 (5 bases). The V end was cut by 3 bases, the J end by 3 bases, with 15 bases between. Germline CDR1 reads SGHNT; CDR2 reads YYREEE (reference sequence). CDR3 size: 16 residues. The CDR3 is CASSSGKGSDTGELFF. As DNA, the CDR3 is TGTGCCAGCAGCTCTGGGAAGGGGTCGGACACCGGGGAGCTGTTTTTT.

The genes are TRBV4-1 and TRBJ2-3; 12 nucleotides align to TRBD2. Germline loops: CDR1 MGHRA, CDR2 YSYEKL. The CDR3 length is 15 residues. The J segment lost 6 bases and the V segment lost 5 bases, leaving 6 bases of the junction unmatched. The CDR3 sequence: CASSATSGGDDTQYF. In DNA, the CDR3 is TGCGCCAGCAGCGCGACTAGCGGGGGTGATGATACGCAGTATTTT.

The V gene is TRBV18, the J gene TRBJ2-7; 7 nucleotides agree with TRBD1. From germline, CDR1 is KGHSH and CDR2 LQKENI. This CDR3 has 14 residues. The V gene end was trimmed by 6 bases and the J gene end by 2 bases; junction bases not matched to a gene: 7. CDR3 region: CASSAGGSPYEQYF. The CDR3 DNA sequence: TGTGCCAGCTCCGCAGGGGGTAGTCCCTACGAGCAGTACTTC.

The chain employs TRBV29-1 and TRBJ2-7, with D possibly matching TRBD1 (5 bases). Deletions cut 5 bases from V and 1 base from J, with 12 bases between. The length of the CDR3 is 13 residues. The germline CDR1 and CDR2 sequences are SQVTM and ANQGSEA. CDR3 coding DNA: TGCAGCGTTCGACAGCGCCTTTCCTACGAGCAGTACTTC. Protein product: CSVRQRLSYEQYF.

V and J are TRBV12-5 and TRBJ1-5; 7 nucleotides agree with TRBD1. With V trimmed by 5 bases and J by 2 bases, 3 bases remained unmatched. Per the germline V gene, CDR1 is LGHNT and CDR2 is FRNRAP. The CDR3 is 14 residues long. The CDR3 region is CASGPGQGNQPQHF. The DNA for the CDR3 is TGTGCTAGTGGTCCCGGACAGGGCAATCAGCCCCAGCATTTT.

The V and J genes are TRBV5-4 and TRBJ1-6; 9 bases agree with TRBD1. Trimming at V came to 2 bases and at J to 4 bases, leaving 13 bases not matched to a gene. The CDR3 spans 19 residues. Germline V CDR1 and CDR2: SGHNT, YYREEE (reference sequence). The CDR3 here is CASSFSPAGGTGYNSPLHF. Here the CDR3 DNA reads TGTGCCAGCAGCTTCTCCCCCGCTGGGGGGACAGGGTATAATTCACCCCTCCACTTT.

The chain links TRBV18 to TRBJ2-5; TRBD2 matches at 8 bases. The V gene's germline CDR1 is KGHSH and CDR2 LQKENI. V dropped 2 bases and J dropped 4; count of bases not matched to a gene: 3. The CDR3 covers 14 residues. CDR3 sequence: CASSPTSGGETQYF. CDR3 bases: TGTGCCAGCTCACCAACCAGCGGGGGAGAGACCCAGTACTTC.

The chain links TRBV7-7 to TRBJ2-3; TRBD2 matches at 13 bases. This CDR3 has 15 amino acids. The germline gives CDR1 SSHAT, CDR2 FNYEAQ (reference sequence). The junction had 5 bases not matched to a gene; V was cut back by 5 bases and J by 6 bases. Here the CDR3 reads CASSQGLAGMDTQYF. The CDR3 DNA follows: TGTGCCAGCAGCCAGGGACTAGCGGGAATGGATACGCAGTATTTT. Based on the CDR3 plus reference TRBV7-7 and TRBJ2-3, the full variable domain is GAGVSQSPRYKVTKRGQDVTLRCDPISSHATLYWYQQALGQGPEFLTYFNYEAQPDKSGLPSDRFSAERPEGSISTLTIQRTEQRDSAMYRCASSQGLAGMDTQYFGPGTRLTVL.

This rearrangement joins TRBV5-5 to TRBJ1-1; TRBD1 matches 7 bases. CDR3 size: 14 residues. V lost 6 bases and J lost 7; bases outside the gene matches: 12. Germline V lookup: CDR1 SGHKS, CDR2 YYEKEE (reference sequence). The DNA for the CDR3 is TGTGCCAGCATTCTCCCGGGACAGCGAGTTGAAGCTTTCTTT. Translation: CASILPGQRVEAFF.

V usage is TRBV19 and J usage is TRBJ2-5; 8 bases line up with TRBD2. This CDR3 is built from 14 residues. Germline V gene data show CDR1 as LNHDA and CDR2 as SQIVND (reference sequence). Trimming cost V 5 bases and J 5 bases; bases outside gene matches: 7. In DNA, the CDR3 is TGTGCCAGTAGTCCCACGGGGGGGAGGGAGACCCAGTACTTC. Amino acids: CASSPTGGRETQYF. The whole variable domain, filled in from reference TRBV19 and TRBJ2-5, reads DGGITQSPKYLFRKEGQNVTLSCEQNLNHDAMYWYRQDPGQGLRLIYYSQIVNDFQKGDIAEGYSVSREKKESFPLTVTSAQKNPTAFYLCASSPTGGRETQYFGPGTRLLVL.